The 2 T cell receptor beta chains listed next were all sequenced from one sample in a study. Cells sorted as Tregs were CD4+, CD25+ and CD127-/low. TCRdb called the 5' RACE reads again in MiXCR, with one record for every CDR3 protein. This sample has around 50,000 distinct CDR3 sequences, with about 26% found just once. Material: tumor-infiltrating Tregs sorted from the breast tumor. Every receptor here comes from a female donor with breast cancer.

The chain joins TRBV6-6 to TRBJ1-4; 8 nucleotides match TRBD1. J gave up 9 bases and V 6 bases, and 6 bases lay outside the gene matches. The germline V gene has CDR1 MNHNY and CDR2 SVGAGI (reference sequence). This CDR3 region has 13 residues. The CDR3 loop reads CASSNGQGKKLFF. DNA for the CDR3: TGTGCCAGCAGCAACGGACAGGGTAAAAAACTGTTTTTT.

The table lists this clonotype with many counts. The V gene is TRBV7-3, the J gene TRBJ1-1, with no clear D. V dropped 5 bases and J dropped 3 bases, with 10 bases sitting between them. This CDR3 contains 13 residues. CDR1 and CDR2 from the germline V gene are SGHTA and FQGTGA. In DNA, the CDR3 is TGTGCCAGCAGCCAACAAGCGCACACTGAAGCTTTCTTT. Its protein product is CASSQQAHTEAFF.